The T cell receptor (beta chain) described here comes from a study of blood T cell repertoires in COVID-19. Study-level background: PBMCs, B-cell-depleted T cells, or T cells were the source of the cDNA or gDNA that made up the material.

Trimming shortened V by 5 bases and J by 0 bases, and 10 bases separated the two germline ends. Germline values: CDR1 SQVTM, CDR2 ANQGSEA. The CDR3 covers 13 residues. In the source study's methods: Amplifying reference gene primers gave estimates of nucleated cell counts. The assay was immunoSEQ multiplex PCR, and TCRdb's table has in-frame clones only and misses some. That table is the source of V, J and clone size, and D and trimming were worked out from the DNA. This table has 150,000 to 200,000 clones, roughly 88% appearing once. The TCR comes from a woman of 80 years or more with acute or convalescent COVID-19. The source material was peripheral blood. This sequence joins TRBV29-1 and TRBJ1-2; the D gene is possibly TRBD1 (6 bases). CDR3 residues: CSVSTGANYGYTF. The CDR3 DNA follows: TGCAGCGTTTCGACAGGAGCTAACTATGGCTACACCTTC.